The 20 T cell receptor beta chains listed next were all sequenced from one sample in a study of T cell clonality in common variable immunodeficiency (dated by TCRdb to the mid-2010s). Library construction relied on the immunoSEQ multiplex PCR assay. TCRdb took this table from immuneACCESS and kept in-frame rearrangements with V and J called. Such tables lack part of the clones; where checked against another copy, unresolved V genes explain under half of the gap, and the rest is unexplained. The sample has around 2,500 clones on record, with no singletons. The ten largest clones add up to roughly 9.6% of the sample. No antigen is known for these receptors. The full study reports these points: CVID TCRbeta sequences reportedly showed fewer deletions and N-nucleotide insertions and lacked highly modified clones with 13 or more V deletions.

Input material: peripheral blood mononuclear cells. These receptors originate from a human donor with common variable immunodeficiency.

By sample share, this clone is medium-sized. The CDR3 DNA, read in part, is TGTGCCAGTAGACGTAGCGGGGGGGGCACAGATACG. Its protein is CASRRSGGGTDT. The whole CDR3 reads CASRRSGGGTDTQYF. V usage is TRBV19 and J usage is TRBJ2-3; 11 bases are a match to TRBD2. The read comes to an end 3 residues before the CDR3 does, leaving the germline J gene to fill in the end. The V and J ends lost 6 bases and 1 base, in that order; junction bases with no gene match: 3. The CDR3 length is 15 residues. In germline, CDR1 is LNHDA, CDR2 SQIVND (reference sequence).

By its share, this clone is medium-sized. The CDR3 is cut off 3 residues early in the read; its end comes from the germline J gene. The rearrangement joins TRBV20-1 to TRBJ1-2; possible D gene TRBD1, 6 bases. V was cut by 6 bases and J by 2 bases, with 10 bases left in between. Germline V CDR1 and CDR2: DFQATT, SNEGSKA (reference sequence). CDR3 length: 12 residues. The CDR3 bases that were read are TGCAGTGCGGGAGGACAGAACTATGGC. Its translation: CSAGGQNYG. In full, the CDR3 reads CSAGGQNYGYTF.

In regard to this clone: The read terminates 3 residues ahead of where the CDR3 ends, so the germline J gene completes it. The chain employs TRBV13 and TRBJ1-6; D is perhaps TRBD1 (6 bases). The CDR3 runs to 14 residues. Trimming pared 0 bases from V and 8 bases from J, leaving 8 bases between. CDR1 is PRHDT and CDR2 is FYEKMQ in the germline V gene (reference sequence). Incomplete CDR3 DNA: TGTGCCAGCAGCTTAGGACAGGGTGATTCACCC. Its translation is CASSLGQGDSP. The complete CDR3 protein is CASSLGQGDSPLHF.

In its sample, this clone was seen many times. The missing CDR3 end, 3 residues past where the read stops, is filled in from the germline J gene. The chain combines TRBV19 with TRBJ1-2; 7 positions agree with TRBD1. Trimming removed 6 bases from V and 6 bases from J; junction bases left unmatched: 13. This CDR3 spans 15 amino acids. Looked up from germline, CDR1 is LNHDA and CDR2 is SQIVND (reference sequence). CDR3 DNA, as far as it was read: TGTGCCAGTAGCAAAGAGGGGGCCCCCTTGGATGGC. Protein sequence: CASSKEGAPLDG. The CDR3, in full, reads CASSKEGAPLDGYTF.

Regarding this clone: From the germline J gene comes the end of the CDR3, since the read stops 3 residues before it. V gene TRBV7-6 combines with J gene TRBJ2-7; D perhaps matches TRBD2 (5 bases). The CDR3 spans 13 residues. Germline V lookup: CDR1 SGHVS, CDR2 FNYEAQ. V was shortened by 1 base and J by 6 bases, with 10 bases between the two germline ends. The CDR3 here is CASSLERSSEQYF. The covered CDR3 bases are TGTGCCAGCAGCTTAGAGCGGTCGAGCGAG.

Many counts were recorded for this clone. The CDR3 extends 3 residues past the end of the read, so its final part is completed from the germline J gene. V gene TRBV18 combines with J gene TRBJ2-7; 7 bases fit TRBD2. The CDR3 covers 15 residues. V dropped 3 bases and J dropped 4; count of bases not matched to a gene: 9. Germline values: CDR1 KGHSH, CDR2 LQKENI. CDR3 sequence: CASSPGRGYYYEQYF. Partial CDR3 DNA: TGTGCCAGCTCACCGGGGAGGGGCTACTATTACGAG.

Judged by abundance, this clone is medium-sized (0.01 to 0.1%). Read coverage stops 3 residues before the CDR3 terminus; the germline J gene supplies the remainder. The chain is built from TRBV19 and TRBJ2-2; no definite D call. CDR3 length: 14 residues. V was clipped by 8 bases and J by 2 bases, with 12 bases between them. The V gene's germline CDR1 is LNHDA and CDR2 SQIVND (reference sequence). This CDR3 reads CASLRAGNTGELFF. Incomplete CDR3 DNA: TGTGCCAGTTTAAGGGCAGGCAACACCGGGGAG.

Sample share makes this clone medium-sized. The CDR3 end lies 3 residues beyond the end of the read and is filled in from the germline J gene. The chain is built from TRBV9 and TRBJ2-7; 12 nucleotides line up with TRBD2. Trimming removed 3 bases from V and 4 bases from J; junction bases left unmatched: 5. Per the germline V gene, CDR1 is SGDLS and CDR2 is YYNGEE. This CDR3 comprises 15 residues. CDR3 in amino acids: CASSASGGAVYEQYF. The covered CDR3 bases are TGTGCCAGCAGCGCTAGCGGGGGGGCCGTGTACGAG.

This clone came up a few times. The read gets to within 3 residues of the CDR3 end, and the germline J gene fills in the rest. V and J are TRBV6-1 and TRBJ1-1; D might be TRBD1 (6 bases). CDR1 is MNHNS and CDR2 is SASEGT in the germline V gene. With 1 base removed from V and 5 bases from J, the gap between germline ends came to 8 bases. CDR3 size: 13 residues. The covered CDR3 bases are TGTGCCAGCAGTGAAGGACAGGCGACTGAA. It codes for CASSEGQATE. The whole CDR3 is CASSEGQATEAFF.

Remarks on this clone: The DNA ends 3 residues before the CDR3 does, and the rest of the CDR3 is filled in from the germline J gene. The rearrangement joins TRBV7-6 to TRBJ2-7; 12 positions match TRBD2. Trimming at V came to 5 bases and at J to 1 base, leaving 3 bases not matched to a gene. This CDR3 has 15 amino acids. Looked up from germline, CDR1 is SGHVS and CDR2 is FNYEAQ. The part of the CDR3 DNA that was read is TGTGCCAGCAGCCAAACTAGCGGGGGGTCCTACGAG. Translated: CASSQTSGGSYE. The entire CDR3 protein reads CASSQTSGGSYEQYF.

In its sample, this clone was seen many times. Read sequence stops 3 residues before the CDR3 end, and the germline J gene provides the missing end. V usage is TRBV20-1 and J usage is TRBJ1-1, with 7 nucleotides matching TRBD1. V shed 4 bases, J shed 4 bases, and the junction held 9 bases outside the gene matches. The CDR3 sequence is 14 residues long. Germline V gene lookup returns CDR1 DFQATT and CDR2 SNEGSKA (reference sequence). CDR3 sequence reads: CSATRGEGATEAFF. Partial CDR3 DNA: TGCAGTGCTACCCGGGGAGAGGGGGCCACTGAA.

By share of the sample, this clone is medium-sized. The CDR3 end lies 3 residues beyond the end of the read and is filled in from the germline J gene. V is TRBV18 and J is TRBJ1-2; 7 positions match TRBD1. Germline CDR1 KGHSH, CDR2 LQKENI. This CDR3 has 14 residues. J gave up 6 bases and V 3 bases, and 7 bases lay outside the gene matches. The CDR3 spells CASSPSPRGNGYTF. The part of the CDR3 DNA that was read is TGTGCCAGCTCACCCTCACCCAGGGGGAATGGC. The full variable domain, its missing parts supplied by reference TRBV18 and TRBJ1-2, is NAGVMQNPRHLVRRRGQEARLRCSPMKGHSHVYWYRQLPEEGLKFMVYLQKENIIDESGMPKERFSAEFPKEGPSILRIQQVVRGDSAAYFCASSPSPRGNGYTFGSGTRLTVV.

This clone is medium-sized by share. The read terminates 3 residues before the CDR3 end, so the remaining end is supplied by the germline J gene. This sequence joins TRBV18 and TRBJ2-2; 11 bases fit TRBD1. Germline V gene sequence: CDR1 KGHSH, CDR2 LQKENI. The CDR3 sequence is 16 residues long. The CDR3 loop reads CASSPYSGTGGVELFF. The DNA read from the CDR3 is TGTGCCAGCTCACCCTACTCCGGGACAGGGGGGGTTGAG.

The sequenced part of the CDR3 DNA is TGTGCCAGCAGTGATGAACCCCAGGCCGAG. Its protein product is CASSDEPQAE. The complete CDR3 sequence is CASSDEPQAEQYF. The chain carries TRBV6-1 and TRBJ2-7, with no clear D. The read finishes 3 residues shy of the CDR3 end, and the germline J gene is used to complete it. The V gene's germline CDR1 is MNHNS and CDR2 SASEGT. The CDR3 runs 13 residues. V was cut by 3 bases and J by 6 bases, with 12 bases left in between.

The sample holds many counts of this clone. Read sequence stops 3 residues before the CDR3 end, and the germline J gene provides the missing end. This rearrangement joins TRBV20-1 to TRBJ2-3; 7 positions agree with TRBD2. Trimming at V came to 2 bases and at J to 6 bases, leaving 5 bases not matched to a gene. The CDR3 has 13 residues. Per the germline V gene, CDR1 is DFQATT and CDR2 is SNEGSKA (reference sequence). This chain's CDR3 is CSARWGGRDTQYF. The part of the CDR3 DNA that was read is TGCAGTGCTAGATGGGGGGGAAGGGATACG.

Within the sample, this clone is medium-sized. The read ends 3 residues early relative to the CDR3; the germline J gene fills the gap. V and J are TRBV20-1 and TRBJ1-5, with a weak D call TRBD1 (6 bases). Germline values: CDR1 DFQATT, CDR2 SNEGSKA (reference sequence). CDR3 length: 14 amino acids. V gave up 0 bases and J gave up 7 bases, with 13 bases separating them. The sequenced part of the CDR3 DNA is TGCAGTGCTAGAGATAGGACAGTTATCCAGCCC. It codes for CSARDRTVIQP. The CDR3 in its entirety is CSARDRTVIQPQHF.

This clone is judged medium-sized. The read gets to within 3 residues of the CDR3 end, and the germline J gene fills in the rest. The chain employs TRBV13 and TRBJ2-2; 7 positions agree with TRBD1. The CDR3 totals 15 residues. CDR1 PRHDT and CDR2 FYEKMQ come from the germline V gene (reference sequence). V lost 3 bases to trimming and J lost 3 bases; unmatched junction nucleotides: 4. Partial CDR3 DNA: TGTGCCAGCAGCTTCCGGGACAGCCACACCGGGGAG. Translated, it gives CASSFRDSHTGE. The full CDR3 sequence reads CASSFRDSHTGELFF.

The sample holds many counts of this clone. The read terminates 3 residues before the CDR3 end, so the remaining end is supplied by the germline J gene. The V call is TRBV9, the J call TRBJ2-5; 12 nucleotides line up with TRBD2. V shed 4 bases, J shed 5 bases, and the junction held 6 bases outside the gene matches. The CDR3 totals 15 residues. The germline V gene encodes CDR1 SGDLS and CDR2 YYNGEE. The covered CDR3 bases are TGTGCCAGCAGCCCTAGCGGGGGGGCCGCCGAGACC. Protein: CASSPSGGAAET. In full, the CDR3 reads CASSPSGGAAETQYF.

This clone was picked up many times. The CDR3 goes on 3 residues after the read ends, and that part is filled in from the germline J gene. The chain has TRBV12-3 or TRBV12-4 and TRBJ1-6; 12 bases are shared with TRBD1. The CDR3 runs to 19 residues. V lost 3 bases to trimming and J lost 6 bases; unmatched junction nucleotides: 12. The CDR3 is CASSLGQGASGTSNSPLHF. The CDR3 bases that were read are TGTGCCAGCAGTTTGGGACAGGGGGCGAGTGGGACCTCTAATTCACCC.

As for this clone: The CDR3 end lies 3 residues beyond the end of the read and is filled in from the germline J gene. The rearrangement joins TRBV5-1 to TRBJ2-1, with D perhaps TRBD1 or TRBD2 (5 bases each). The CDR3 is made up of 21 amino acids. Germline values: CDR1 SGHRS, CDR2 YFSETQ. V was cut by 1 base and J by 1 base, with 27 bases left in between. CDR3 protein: CASSLSSLEAWGSESYNEQFF. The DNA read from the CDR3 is TGCGCCAGCAGCTTGTCGTCATTGGAGGCGTGGGGCTCAGAGTCCTACAATGAG.